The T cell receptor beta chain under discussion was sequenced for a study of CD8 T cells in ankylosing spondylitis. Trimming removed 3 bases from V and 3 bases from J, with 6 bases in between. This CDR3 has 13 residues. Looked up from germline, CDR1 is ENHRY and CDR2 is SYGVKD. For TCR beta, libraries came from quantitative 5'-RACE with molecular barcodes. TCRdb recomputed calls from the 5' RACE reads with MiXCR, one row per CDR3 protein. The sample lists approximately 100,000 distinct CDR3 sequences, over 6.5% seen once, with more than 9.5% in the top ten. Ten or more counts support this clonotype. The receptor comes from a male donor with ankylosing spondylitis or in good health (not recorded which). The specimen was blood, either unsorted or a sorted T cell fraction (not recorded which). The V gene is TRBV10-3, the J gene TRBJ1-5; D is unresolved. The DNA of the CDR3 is TGTGCCATCAGTGACAGGAACAATCAGCCCCAGCATTTT. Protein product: CAISDRNNQPQHF.